The clone carrying this T cell receptor (beta chain) was seen many times. The antigen is unknown. These data are taken from a study of T cells in Graves' hyperthyroidism and ophthalmopathy. Whole-study findings and limits: The model identified upcoming ophthalmopathy a median approximately six months ahead of onset.

Amplification of TCR beta CDR3 regions was performed using RNA transcripts as template. With the HTBI primer set, the TCR CDR3 went through a first round of RT-PCR. MiXCR, run by TCRdb on the multiplex PCR reads, gives a single entry per CDR3 protein. This table has around 450,000 distinct CDR3 sequences, roughly 14% appearing once. No ophthalmopathy progression within 18 months constituted stable Graves' hyperthyroidism. Patients with uncontrolled infections, other autoimmune diseases, pregnancy or lactation were excluded. CDR1 is SEHNR, CDR2 FQNEAQ, per germline (reference sequence). This CDR3 is built from 16 residues. After removal of 3 bases from V and 1 base from J, the junction contained 4 bases not matched to a gene.

This TCR came from a woman aged 18-29 years with Graves' hyperthyroidism. V usage is TRBV7-9 and J usage is TRBJ1-4, with 8 positions matching TRBD1. Sequencing input: blood. This CDR3 is CASSLNTGGTNEKLFF. DNA of the CDR3: TGTGCCAGCAGCTTGAACACAGGGGGAACTAATGAAAAACTGTTTTTT.